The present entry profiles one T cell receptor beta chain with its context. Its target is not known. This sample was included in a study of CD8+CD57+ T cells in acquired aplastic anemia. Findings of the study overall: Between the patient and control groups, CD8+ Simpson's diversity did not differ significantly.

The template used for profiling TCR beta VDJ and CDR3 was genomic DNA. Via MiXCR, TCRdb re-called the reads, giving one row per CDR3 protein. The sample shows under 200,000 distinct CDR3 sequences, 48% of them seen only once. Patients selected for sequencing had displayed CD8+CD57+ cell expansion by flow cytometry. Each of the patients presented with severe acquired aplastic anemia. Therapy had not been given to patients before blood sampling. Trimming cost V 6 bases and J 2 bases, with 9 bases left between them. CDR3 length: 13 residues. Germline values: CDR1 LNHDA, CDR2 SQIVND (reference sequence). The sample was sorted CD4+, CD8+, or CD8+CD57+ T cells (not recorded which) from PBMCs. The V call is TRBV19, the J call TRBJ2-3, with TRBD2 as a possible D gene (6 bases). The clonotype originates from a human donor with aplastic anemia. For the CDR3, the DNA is TGTGCCAGTAGCGGGAGAGTCACAGATACGCAGTATTTT. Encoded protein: CASSGRVTDTQYF. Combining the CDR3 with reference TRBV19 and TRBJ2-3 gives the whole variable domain DGGITQSPKYLFRKEGQNVTLSCEQNLNHDAMYWYRQDPGQGLRLIYYSQIVNDFQKGDIAEGYSVSREKKESFPLTVTSAQKNPTAFYLCASSGRVTDTQYFGPGTRLTVL.